A selection of T cell receptor beta chains follows, all from one sample in a study of blood T cells in healthy people across ages. TCRdb independently ran MiXCR on the 5' RACE reads; one entry per CDR3 protein. The repertoire holds hundreds of thousands of distinct CDR3 sequences, roughly 21% seen once, with approximately 3.7% in the top ten. The specimen was blood. Receptors were obtained from a man between 65 and 79 years old in good health. Each CDR3 is given with its conserved first and last residue. The D gene is left open where the match is weak. For some rows the clone size is stated as once, few or many, or as a class when expanded; others skip it.

TRBV6-1	TRBJ1-1	.	.	TGTGCCAGCAGTGCAGCGGGTTCGAACACTGAAGCTTTCTTT	CASSAAGSNTEAFF
TRBV5-4	TRBJ2-3	.	TRBD2	TGTGCCAGCAGCTTTTCCTCAGCGGGAGCCGATACGCAGTATTTT	CASSFSSAGADTQYF
TRBV4-1	TRBJ1-1	.	.	TGCGCCAGTCAGGTGGCAGGGTCCAACACTGAAGCTTTCTTT	CASQVAGSNTEAFF
TRBV15	TRBJ2-7	few	.	TGTGCCACCAGCAGAGATCAAGGACACGGGAACGAGCAGTACTTC	CATSRDQGHGNEQYF
TRBV6-5	TRBJ2-5	many	TRBD2	TGTGCCAGCAGTTCGGGACTAGCGGAGGCCCCTTTTCAAGAGACCCAGTACTTC	CASSSGLAEAPFQETQYF
TRBV2	TRBJ2-7	.	.	TGTGCCAGCAGTGGAAGTGAGGGGAGAGACGAGCAGTACTTC	CASSGSEGRDEQYF
TRBV4-1	TRBJ2-5	many	TRBD2	TGCGCCAGCAGCCAAGGGAATAGCGGGTTGCTGGAGACCCAGTACTTC	CASSQGNSGLLETQYF
TRBV6-5	TRBJ2-7	.	TRBD2	TGTGCCAGCAGTTACCGACTAGCGGGAAAGGTCTACGAGCAGTACTTC	CASSYRLAGKVYEQYF
TRBV7-9	TRBJ2-3	.	TRBD2	TGTGCCAGCAGCCTACTACTAGCGGGAGGTGGGGATACGCAGTATTTT	CASSLLLAGGGDTQYF
TRBV7-6	TRBJ1-2	.	.	TGTGCCAGCAGCCCCCGAAGGGTGGATGGCTACACCTTC	CASSPRRVDGYTF
TRBV28	TRBJ2-7	few	.	TGTGCCAGCACTGTGAGCTCCTACGAGCAGTACTTC	CASTVSSYEQYF
TRBV19	TRBJ2-1	few	TRBD2	TGTGCCAGTAGCCTAGCGGGAGTTGGGTACAATGAGCAGTTCTTC	CASSLAGVGYNEQFF
TRBV5-1	TRBJ2-7	.	TRBD1	TGCGCCAGCAGCCCAGAGCCCCGGACAGGGACCTACGAGCAGTACTTC	CASSPEPRTGTYEQYF
TRBV28	TRBJ2-7	many	.	TGTGCCAGCAGTTTATTCGGCCAGCCCTCCTACGAGCAGTACTTC	CASSLFGQPSYEQYF
TRBV20-1	TRBJ2-7	few	.	TGCAGTGCTAGAGAACATGGGCCGGGATTCGACGAGCAGTACTTC	CSAREHGPGFDEQYF
TRBV6-5	TRBJ1-5	.	TRBD1	TGTGCCAGCAGCCCTAGGACAGGGCACAATCAGCCCCAGCATTTT	CASSPRTGHNQPQHF
TRBV2	TRBJ2-2	.	TRBD2	TGTGCCAGCAAGCGGGACTCGGGGAACACCGGGGAGCTGTTTTTT	CASKRDSGNTGELFF
TRBV20-1	TRBJ2-5	.	TRBD1	TGCAGTGTCGAGGAGCTCGGGACAGGGGCATATCGGCAAGAGACCCAGTACTTC	CSVEELGTGAYRQETQYF
TRBV12-3/TRBV12-4	TRBJ1-2	.	.	TGTGCCAGCAGTCATGACAGAAACTATGGCTACACCTTC	CASSHDRNYGYTF
TRBV7-3	TRBJ2-6	.	.	TGTGCCAGCAGCTTAACGGGGACTGGGGCCAACGTCCTGACTTTC	CASSLTGTGANVLTF
TRBV7-9	TRBJ2-7	once	TRBD1	TGTGCCAGCAGCTTAGGCGGACAGGGTCGGACCTACGAGCAGTACTTC	CASSLGGQGRTYEQYF
TRBV20-1	TRBJ1-4	.	.	TGCAGTGCCACGCAGGGTGGGGGAAATGAAAAACTGTTTTTT	CSATQGGGNEKLFF
TRBV20-1	TRBJ1-3	few	.	TGCAGTGCTAGTCCAGGCGCCTTTGGAAACACCATATATTTT	CSASPGAFGNTIYF
TRBV24-1	TRBJ2-1	.	TRBD2	TGTGCCACCAGTGATGGACTAGCGATAAATGAGCAGTTCTTC	CATSDGLAINEQFF
TRBV12-3/TRBV12-4	TRBJ2-5	few	TRBD1	TGTGCCAGCAGTCCAAGGGGCGGGACAGGCCAAGAGACCCAGTACTTC	CASSPRGGTGQETQYF
TRBV15	TRBJ2-5	few	TRBD2	TGTGCCACCAGTGGACCGGGACTACAAGAGACCCAGTACTTC	CATSGPGLQETQYF
TRBV21-1	TRBJ2-7	few	.	TGTGCCAGCAGCAAAGGGACCGAGAATAGCGACGAGCAGTACTTC	CASSKGTENSDEQYF
TRBV7-9	TRBJ2-3	.	TRBD2	TGTGCCAGCAGCTTTAGCGGGACTGGGGATACGCAGTATTTT	CASSFSGTGDTQYF
TRBV7-9	TRBJ2-3	.	.	TGTGCCAGCAGCACTCTGGACCTCACAGATACGCAGTATTTT	CASSTLDLTDTQYF
TRBV20-1	TRBJ2-7	many	TRBD2	TGCAGTGCTAGAACTAGCGGGACGTACGAGCAGTACTTC	CSARTSGTYEQYF
TRBV20-1	TRBJ2-5	few	.	TGCAGTGCTATCTTAGGGGCACAAGAGACCCAGTACTTC	CSAILGAQETQYF
TRBV5-1	TRBJ2-7	few	.	TGCGCCAGTGGGGAAGGAGGGACTCTCTACGAGCAGTACTTC	CASGEGGTLYEQYF
TRBV7-8	TRBJ2-7	many	.	TGTGCCAGCAGCTTAGTTGAGGGCTACGAGCAGTACTTC	CASSLVEGYEQYF
TRBV29-1	TRBJ1-1	few	TRBD1	TGCAGCGTTGATCAGGGGGCGAACACTGAAGCTTTCTTT	CSVDQGANTEAFF
TRBV7-2	TRBJ1-1	once	TRBD1	TGTGCCAGCAGCTGGGACAGGGGGTGGAACACTGAAGCTTTCTTT	CASSWDRGWNTEAFF
TRBV7-9	TRBJ2-1	many	TRBD1	TGTGCCAGCAGCAAACAGGGGGCAGGAAACAATGAGCAGTTCTTC	CASSKQGAGNNEQFF
TRBV12-3/TRBV12-4	TRBJ2-3	.	.	TGTGCCAGCAGTCCTTTGAGAGCTAGCACAGATACGCAGTATTTT	CASSPLRASTDTQYF
TRBV10-3	TRBJ1-5	.	.	TGTGCCATCAGTCAGTCTGGACAGAGCAATCAGCCCCAGCATTTT	CAISQSGQSNQPQHF
TRBV12-3/TRBV12-4	TRBJ1-6	.	.	TGTGCCAGCAGTCCCGGCCAGGCGGAAAATTCACCCCTCCACTTT	CASSPGQAENSPLHF
TRBV12-5	TRBJ2-1	few	TRBD2	TGTGCTAGTGGTTTGGATCCTAGCGGGAGTTACAATGAGCAGTTCTTC	CASGLDPSGSYNEQFF
TRBV11-2	TRBJ2-5	many	TRBD2	TGTGCCAGCAATTTAGCGGGTCAAGAGACCCAGTACTTC	CASNLAGQETQYF
TRBV5-1	TRBJ1-2	.	.	TGCGCCAGCAGCGCCGGGTCCTCTAACTATGGCTACACCTTC	CASSAGSSNYGYTF
TRBV5-1	TRBJ2-5	many	.	TGCGCCAGCAGCTTAAATTCCAGTCCCTCGACCCAGTACTTC	CASSLNSSPSTQYF
TRBV5-1	TRBJ2-5	few	.	TGCGCCTGCAGCTTGGCCCTGGGCGGTAAAGAGACCCAGTACTTC	CACSLALGGKETQYF
TRBV30	TRBJ1-6	.	TRBD1	TGTGCCTGGAGTGGGGACAGGGGAAGATCACCCCTCCACTTT	CAWSGDRGRSPLHF
TRBV28	TRBJ1-3	.	TRBD1	TGTGCCAGTAAGACAGGGTCCGGAAACACCATATATTTT	CASKTGSGNTIYF
TRBV10-3	TRBJ1-6	few	.	TGTGCCATCAGTGAAAAATCCCAGTCCTCACCCCTCCACTTT	CAISEKSQSSPLHF
TRBV3-1	TRBJ1-2	many	.	TGTGCCAGCAGCCAAGGACACCGTTATGGCTACACCTTC	CASSQGHRYGYTF
TRBV6-1	TRBJ1-1	.	.	TGTGCCAGCAGTGCTAGACAGACTGAAGCTTTCTTT	CASSARQTEAFF
TRBV7-3	TRBJ1-1	many	.	TGTGCCAGCAGCTTTAGGAGGGGCACTGAAGCTTTCTTT	CASSFRRGTEAFF
TRBV29-1	TRBJ2-7	.	TRBD1	TGCGGCGTACCGTGGGACAGGGTGGGCGAGCAGTACTTC	CGVPWDRVGEQYF
TRBV10-3	TRBJ2-3	few	.	TGTGCCATCAGTTCCCCTCCGATCCGCAGCACAGATACGCAGTATTTT	CAISSPPIRSTDTQYF
TRBV9	TRBJ1-1	.	TRBD1	TGTGCCAGCAGCACCGGGACAGGGCTTAGGGAAGCTTTCTTT	CASSTGTGLREAFF
TRBV27	TRBJ2-1	few	TRBD1	TGTGCCAGCAACAAGGGGGCGTGCTACAATGAGCAGTTCTTC	CASNKGACYNEQFF
TRBV6-5	TRBJ2-7	.	TRBD1	TGTGCCAGCAGTATGGGACAGGGTTTCTTCGAGCAGTACTTC	CASSMGQGFFEQYF
TRBV7-2	TRBJ2-5	.	TRBD1	TGTGCCAGCAGCTCCGGACAGGGGAAAAGAGAGACCCAGTACTTC	CASSSGQGKRETQYF
TRBV12-3/TRBV12-4	TRBJ2-3	many	.	TGTGCCACCAAGTCGCGGGAATACACAGATACGCAGTATTTT	CATKSREYTDTQYF
TRBV6-2/TRBV6-3	TRBJ1-5	few	.	TGTGCCAGCAGCGTTTTTAGCAATCAGCCCCAGCATTTT	CASSVFSNQPQHF
TRBV28	TRBJ2-1	.	.	TGTGCCAGCAGTATCTCGATTTTAGGACGGTACGAGCAGTTCTTC	CASSISILGRYEQFF